These T cell receptor beta chains were read from a single sample in a study of blood T cell repertoires in COVID-19. Profiling relied on immunoSEQ multiplex PCR, and the TCRdb table lists in-frame clones only, not all of them. The data contain roughly 140,000 clones, approximately 82% of them singletons. Input material: peripheral blood. Receptors originate from a woman in her 50s in a cohort sampled during active or convalescent COVID-19. Each CDR3 is given with its conserved first and last residue. A D gene is named only where the DNA matches it firmly. Size values are once, few and many counts, or a class for expanded clones, and some rows have none.

size	V	J	D	CDR3	DNA
NA	TRBV4-3	TRBJ1-5	NA	CASSQYSNQPQHF	TGCGCCAGCAGCCAGTATAGCAATCAGCCCCAGCATTTT
NA	TRBV5-1	TRBJ2-7	TRBD1	CASRANRGHEQYF	TGCGCCAGCAGGGCCAACAGGGGCCACGAGCAGTACTTC
NA	TRBV30	TRBJ2-1	TRBD2	CAWSPYQTSEGQFF	TGTGCCTGGAGTCCCTACCAGACTAGCGAAGGGCAGTTCTTC
many	TRBV15	TRBJ2-5	TRBD1	CATSRPGTGYQETQYF	TGTGCCACCAGCAGGCCCGGGACAGGGTATCAAGAGACCCAGTACTTC
few	TRBV7-8	TRBJ1-2	TRBD1	CASSSDDRDLRGYTF	TGTGCCAGCAGCTCAGACGACAGGGACCTTCGCGGCTACACCTTC
NA	TRBV4-1	TRBJ1-1	TRBD1	CASSQFHRGNTEAFF	TGCGCCAGCAGCCAATTTCACAGGGGGAACACTGAAGCTTTCTTT
many	TRBV6-2/TRBV6-3	TRBJ1-1	NA	CASSSDRVEAFF	TGTGCCAGCAGTTCCGATAGAGTTGAAGCTTTCTTT
NA	TRBV14	TRBJ1-4	NA	CASSQVGVGEKLFF	TGTGCCAGCAGCCAAGTAGGGGTTGGTGAAAAACTGTTTTTT
once	TRBV7-9	TRBJ1-5	NA	CASSSGEGQPQHF	TGTGCCAGCAGCTCCGGGGAGGGTCAGCCCCAGCATTTT
NA	TRBV2	TRBJ2-5	NA	CASRTSPRETQYF	TGTGCCAGCAGAACTAGCCCCCGGGAGACCCAGTACTTC
NA	TRBV11-1	TRBJ1-4	NA	CASSLDGDWAEKLFF	TGTGCCAGCAGCTTAGACGGGGATTGGGCTGAAAAACTGTTTTTT
NA	TRBV21-1	TRBJ1-2	NA	CASSKGKRDTNYGYTF	TGTGCCAGCAGCAAAGGGAAAAGGGACACGAACTATGGCTACACCTTC
few	TRBV30	TRBJ1-6	NA	CAWSLQGSPLHF	TGTGCCTGGTCTTTACAGGGTTCACCCCTCCACTTT
NA	TRBV30	TRBJ1-6	TRBD1	CAWSAPGTGYSPLHF	TGTGCCTGGAGTGCACCCGGGACAGGGTATTCACCCCTCCACTTT
NA	TRBV12-5	TRBJ2-1	NA	CASAFALALGASEQFF	TGTGCTAGTGCCTTCGCACTCGCGCTGGGGGCGAGTGAGCAGTTCTTC
few	TRBV7-2	TRBJ2-3	TRBD2	CASSLGGAGTDTQYF	TGTGCCAGCAGCCTCGGGGGGGCAGGCACAGATACGCAGTATTTT
NA	TRBV29-1	TRBJ1-2	NA	CSVANQGGYTF	TGCAGCGTTGCCAACCAGGGGGGCTACACCTTC
NA	TRBV7-9	TRBJ2-5	TRBD2	CASSLYRLAGAQETQYF	TGTGCCAGCAGCCTATACCGACTAGCGGGGGCACAAGAGACCCAGTACTTC
NA	TRBV5-1	TRBJ1-1	NA	CASSWGWGATEAFF	TGCGCCAGCAGCTGGGGCTGGGGTGCCACTGAAGCTTTCTTT
once	TRBV7-9	TRBJ1-1	TRBD1	CASSLEAGGNTAFF	TGTGCCAGCAGCTTAGAGGCAGGGGGTAATACAGCTTTCTTT
once	TRBV5-1	TRBJ2-4	TRBD2	CASSFSGGAARDIQYF	TGCGCCAGCAGCTTTAGCGGGGGGGCCGCTCGGGACATTCAGTACTTC
NA	TRBV19	TRBJ1-5	TRBD1	CASSIDGDRPNQPQHF	TGTGCCAGTAGTATAGACGGGGACAGGCCGAATCAGCCCCAGCATTTT
NA	TRBV19	TRBJ2-3	NA	CASSIAGADTQYF	TGTGCCAGTAGTATAGCGGGGGCAGATACGCAGTATTTT
NA	TRBV30	TRBJ1-5	NA	CAWDDLGQPQHF	TGTGCCTGGGATGACTTAGGTCAGCCCCAGCATTTT
NA	TRBV28	TRBJ1-2	NA	CASSLSGVFYGYTF	TGTGCCAGCAGTTTATCGGGGGTCTTCTATGGCTACACCTTC
NA	TRBV20-1	TRBJ1-2	TRBD1	CSASEDRAYGYTF	TGCAGTGCTAGTGAAGACAGGGCCTATGGCTACACCTTC
NA	TRBV7-3	TRBJ2-7	TRBD2	CASSFESGGRYEQYF	TGTGCCAGCAGTTTTGAGTCGGGGGGTCGCTACGAGCAGTACTTC
NA	TRBV6-6	TRBJ2-7	TRBD1	CASRQGTGGLGEQYF	TGTGCCAGCAGACAAGGGACAGGGGGATTGGGCGAGCAGTACTTC
NA	TRBV29-1	TRBJ2-7	TRBD1	CSVARTGINYEQYF	TGCAGCGTTGCGAGGACAGGGATAAATTACGAGCAGTACTTC
few	TRBV10-3	TRBJ1-1	NA	CAISEGPEAFF	TGTGCCATCAGTGAGGGCCCTGAAGCTTTCTTT
NA	TRBV24-1	TRBJ1-5	TRBD1	CATSDSGTGGRVQPQHF	TGTGCCACCAGTGATTCCGGTACAGGGGGCAGGGTTCAGCCCCAGCATTTT
NA	TRBV12-3/TRBV12-4	TRBJ1-1	NA	CASSLGGRFEAFF	TGTGCCAGCAGTTTAGGAGGTCGGTTCGAAGCTTTCTTT
NA	TRBV30	TRBJ1-2	NA	CAWSPQGGNYGYTF	TGTGCCTGGAGTCCACAGGGCGGAAACTATGGCTACACCTTC
NA	TRBV19	TRBJ1-6	NA	CASSSGDRSLQPLHF	TGTGCCAGTAGCTCAGGCGACAGGTCACTTCAACCCCTCCACTTT
once	TRBV3-1/TRBV3-2	TRBJ2-1	TRBD2	CASSQVVGGGTEQFF	TGTGCCAGCAGCCAAGTCGTCGGGGGGGGCACTGAGCAGTTCTTC
once	TRBV21-1	TRBJ1-3	NA	CASSKGKGAAGNTIYF	TGTGCCAGCAGCAAAGGAAAGGGGGCTGCTGGAAACACCATATATTTT
NA	TRBV16	TRBJ1-4	NA	CASSQADNHEKLFF	TGTGCCAGCAGCCAAGCCGACAACCATGAAAAACTGTTTTTT
NA	TRBV3-1/TRBV3-2	TRBJ1-1	TRBD1	CASSGRDRDTEAFF	TGTGCCAGCAGCGGGCGGGACAGGGACACTGAAGCTTTCTTT
NA	TRBV28	TRBJ1-1	NA	CASIGPTGKAFF	TGTGCCAGCATTGGACCGACGGGGAAAGCTTTCTTT
NA	TRBV11-1	TRBJ2-1	TRBD1	CASNPQGTGGGEQFF	TGTGCCAGCAACCCCCAGGGGACAGGGGGTGGTGAGCAGTTCTTC
NA	TRBV5-1	TRBJ2-2	NA	CASSEEVGDTGELFF	TGCGCCAGCAGCGAGGAGGTCGGGGATACCGGGGAGCTGTTTTTT
NA	TRBV6-5	TRBJ1-5	TRBD1	CASSGTGDSNQPQHF	TGTGCCAGCAGCGGGACAGGAGATAGCAATCAGCCCCAGCATTTT
NA	TRBV5-1	TRBJ1-2	TRBD1	CASSWPGQGAGYTF	TGCGCCAGCAGCTGGCCGGGACAGGGAGCCGGCTACACCTTC
NA	TRBV6-5	TRBJ1-4	NA	CASGLQGRNEKLFF	TGTGCCAGCGGATTGCAGGGGAGAAATGAAAAACTGTTTTTT
NA	TRBV29-1	TRBJ1-4	TRBD1	CSVYTGTGGEKLFF	TGCAGCGTGTACACCGGGACAGGGGGCGAAAAACTGTTTTTT
NA	TRBV6-5	TRBJ1-2	TRBD1	CASSYLGQGARGYTF	TGTGCCAGCAGTTACCTTGGGCAGGGGGCGCGTGGCTACACCTTC
NA	TRBV7-3	TRBJ1-1	NA	CASSFGGNTEAFF	TGTGCCAGCAGCTTCGGGGGGAACACTGAAGCTTTCTTT
NA	TRBV6-5	TRBJ2-3	NA	CASSQYRATDTQYF	TGTGCCAGCAGTCAGTACAGGGCCACAGATACGCAGTATTTT
few	TRBV6-6	TRBJ1-4	TRBD1	CATRDRGQGDEKLFF	TGTGCCACACGGGACAGGGGGCAAGGGGATGAAAAACTGTTTTTT